This passage covers 2 T cell receptor beta chains from one sample sequenced in a study of radiation and T cells in renal cell carcinoma. Time point given: blood 4 weeks post-SBRT, at nephrectomy. Noted treatment: 15 Gy SBRT to primary tumor, nephrectomy 4 weeks later. Repertoires were generated with immunoSEQ multiplex PCR, while TCRdb's copy carries only in-frame clones and drops some. The table shows 150,000 to 200,000 clones, with less than 90% occurring only once. Sequenced here: blood, sampled from a patient whose treatment included radiotherapy and nephrectomy. The receptor source for this set is a woman aged 45 to 65 with renal cell carcinoma.

The chain combines TRBV5-1 with TRBJ1-1, with D hard to call. The CDR3 runs 13 residues. The germline CDR1 and CDR2 sequences are SGHRS and YFSETQ. V gave up 3 bases and J gave up 3 bases, with 9 bases separating them. CDR3 in amino acids: CASSWETDTEAFF. In nucleotides, the CDR3 is TGCGCCAGCAGCTGGGAGACGGACACTGAAGCTTTCTTT.

This clone was found once. The chain employs TRBV4-1 and TRBJ1-2; D call uncertain. V lost 1 base to trimming and J lost 5 bases, with 14 bases between them. This CDR3 spans 15 amino acids. CDR1 is MGHRA, CDR2 YSYEKL, per germline. CDR3 amino acids: CASSQGIPNRYGYTF. Written as DNA, the CDR3 is TGCGCCAGCAGCCAAGGGATTCCAAATCGGTATGGCTACACCTTC.